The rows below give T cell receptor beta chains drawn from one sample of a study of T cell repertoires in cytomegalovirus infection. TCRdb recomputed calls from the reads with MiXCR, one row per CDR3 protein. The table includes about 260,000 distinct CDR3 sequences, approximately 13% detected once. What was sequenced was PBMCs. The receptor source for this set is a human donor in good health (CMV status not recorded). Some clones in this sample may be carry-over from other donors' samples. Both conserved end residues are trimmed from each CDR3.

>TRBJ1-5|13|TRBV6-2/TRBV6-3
ASSSFDILGQPQH
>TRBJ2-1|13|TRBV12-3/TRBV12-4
ASSLRGGRGTEQF
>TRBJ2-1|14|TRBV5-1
ASQDQGGTTYNEQF
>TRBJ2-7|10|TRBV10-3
AIRDDIYEQY
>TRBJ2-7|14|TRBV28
ASTPGLAGGTYEQY
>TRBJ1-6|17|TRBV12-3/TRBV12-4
ASSLSNPGQGPYNSPLH
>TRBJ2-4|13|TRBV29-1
SVELTSGSGNIQY
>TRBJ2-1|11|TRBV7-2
ASKGSSLNEQF
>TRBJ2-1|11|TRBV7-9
ASSRDRGHEQF
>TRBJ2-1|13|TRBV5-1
ASQRTSSSYNEQF
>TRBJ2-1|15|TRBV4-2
ASSHPLGDRGHYEQF
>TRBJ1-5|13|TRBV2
ASRVAQASNQPQH
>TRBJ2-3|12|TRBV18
ASSNRDGRDTQY
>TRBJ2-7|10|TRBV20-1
SARERGGEQY
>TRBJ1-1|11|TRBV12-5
ASGPTGPTEAF
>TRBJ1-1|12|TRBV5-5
ASSLASWGTEAF
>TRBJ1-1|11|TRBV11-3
ASSSKPNTEAF
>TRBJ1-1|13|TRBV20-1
SARFPGQGDTEAF
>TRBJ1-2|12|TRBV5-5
ASSRRDRVSGYT